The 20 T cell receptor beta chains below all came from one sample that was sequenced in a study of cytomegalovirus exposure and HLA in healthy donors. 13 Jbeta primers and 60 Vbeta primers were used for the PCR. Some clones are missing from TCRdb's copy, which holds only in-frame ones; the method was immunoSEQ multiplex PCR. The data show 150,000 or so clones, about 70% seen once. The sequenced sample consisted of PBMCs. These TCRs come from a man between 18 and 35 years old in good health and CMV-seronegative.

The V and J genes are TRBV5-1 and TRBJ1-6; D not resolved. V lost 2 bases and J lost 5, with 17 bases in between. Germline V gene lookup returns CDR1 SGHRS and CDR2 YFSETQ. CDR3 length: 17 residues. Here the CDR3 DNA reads TGCGCCAGCAGCTTATCCCCCCGCGGATTTGATAATTCACCCCTCCACTTT. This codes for CASSLSPRGFDNSPLHF.

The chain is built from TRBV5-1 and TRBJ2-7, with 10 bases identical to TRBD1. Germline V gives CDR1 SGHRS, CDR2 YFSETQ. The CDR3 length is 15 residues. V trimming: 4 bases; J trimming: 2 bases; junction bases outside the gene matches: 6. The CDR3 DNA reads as TGCGCCAGCAGCCCCTCCGGGACAGGGGCCTACGAGCAGTACTTC. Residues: CASSPSGTGAYEQYF.

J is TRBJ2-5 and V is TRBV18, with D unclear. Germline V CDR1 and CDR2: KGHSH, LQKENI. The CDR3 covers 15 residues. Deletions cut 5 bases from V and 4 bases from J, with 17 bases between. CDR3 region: CASSSEFTSGETQYF. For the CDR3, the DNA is TGTGCCAGCTCATCAGAATTTACTTCGGGAGAGACCCAGTACTTC.

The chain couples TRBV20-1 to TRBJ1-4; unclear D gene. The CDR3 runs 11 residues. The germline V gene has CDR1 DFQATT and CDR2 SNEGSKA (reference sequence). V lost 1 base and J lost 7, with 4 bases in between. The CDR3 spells CSARGAEKLFF. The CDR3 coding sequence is TGCAGTGCTAGAGGGGCTGAAAAACTGTTTTTT.

The CDR3 loop is CASSPDPGGAYEQYF. The CDR3 coding sequence is TGTGCCAGCAGCCCCGATCCAGGGGGCGCATACGAGCAGTACTTC. The V call is TRBV5-8, the J call TRBJ2-7; 8 positions match TRBD1. Trimming cost V 4 bases and J 4 bases; bases outside gene matches: 10. The CDR3 consists of 15 residues. The V gene's germline CDR1 is SGHTS and CDR2 YDEGEE.

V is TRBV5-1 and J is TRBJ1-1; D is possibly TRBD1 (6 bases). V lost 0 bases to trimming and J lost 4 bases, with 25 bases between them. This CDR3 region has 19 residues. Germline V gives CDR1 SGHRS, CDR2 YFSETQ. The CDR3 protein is CASSLGGSSTGGWGTEAFF. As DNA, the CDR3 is TGCGCCAGCAGCTTGGGAGGATCGTCGACAGGTGGTTGGGGCACTGAAGCTTTCTTT.

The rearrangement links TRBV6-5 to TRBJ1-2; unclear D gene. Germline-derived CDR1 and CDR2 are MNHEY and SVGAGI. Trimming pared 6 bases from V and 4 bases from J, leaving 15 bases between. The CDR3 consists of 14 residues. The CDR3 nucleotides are TGTGCCAGCAGCACGTCCCCGGGAATCTATGGCTACACCTTC. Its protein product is CASSTSPGIYGYTF.

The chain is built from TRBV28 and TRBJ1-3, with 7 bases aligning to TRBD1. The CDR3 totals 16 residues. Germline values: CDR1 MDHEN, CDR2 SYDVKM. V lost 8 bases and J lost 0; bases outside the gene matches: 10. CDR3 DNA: TGTGCCAGCTCATCGGGACAGTCGAGCTCTGGAAACACCATATATTTT. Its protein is CASSSGQSSSGNTIYF.

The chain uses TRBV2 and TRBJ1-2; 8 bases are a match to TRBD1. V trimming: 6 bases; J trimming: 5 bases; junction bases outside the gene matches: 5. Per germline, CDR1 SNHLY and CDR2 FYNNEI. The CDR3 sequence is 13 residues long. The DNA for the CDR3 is TGTGCCAGCAGCGGACAGGGTTTGTATGGCTACACCTTC. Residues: CASSGQGLYGYTF.

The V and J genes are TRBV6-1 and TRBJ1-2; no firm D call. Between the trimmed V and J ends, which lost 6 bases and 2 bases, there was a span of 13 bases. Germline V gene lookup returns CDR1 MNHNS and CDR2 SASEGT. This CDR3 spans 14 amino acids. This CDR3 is CASSGRRGNYGYTF. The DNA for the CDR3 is TGTGCCAGCAGCGGCAGGAGAGGGAACTATGGCTACACCTTC.

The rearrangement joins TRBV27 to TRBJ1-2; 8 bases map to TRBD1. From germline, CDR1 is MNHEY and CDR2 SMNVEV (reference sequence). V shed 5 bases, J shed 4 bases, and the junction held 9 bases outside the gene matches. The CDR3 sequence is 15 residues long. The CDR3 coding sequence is TGTGCCAGCAGTCCCGGACAGGGAGCTGGCTATGGCTACACCTTC. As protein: CASSPGQGAGYGYTF.

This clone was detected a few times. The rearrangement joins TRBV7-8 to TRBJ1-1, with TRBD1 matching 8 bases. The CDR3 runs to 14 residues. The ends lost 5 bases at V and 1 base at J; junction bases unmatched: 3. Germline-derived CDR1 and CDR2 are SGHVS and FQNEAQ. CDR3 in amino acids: CASSGQGQNTEAFF. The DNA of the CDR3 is TGTGCCAGCAGCGGACAGGGCCAGAACACTGAAGCTTTCTTT. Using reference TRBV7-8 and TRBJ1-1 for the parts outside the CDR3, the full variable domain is GAGVSQSPRYKVAKRGQDVALRCDPISGHVSLFWYQQALGQGPEFLTYFQNEAQLDKSGLPSDRFFAERPEGSVSTLKIQRTQQEDSAVYLCASSGQGQNTEAFFGQGTRLTVV.

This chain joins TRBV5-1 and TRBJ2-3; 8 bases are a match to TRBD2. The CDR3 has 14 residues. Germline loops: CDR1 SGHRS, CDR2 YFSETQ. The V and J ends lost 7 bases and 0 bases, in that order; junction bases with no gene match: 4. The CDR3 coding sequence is TGCGCCAGCGTCCGGGGGGGTAGCACAGATACGCAGTATTTT. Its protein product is CASVRGGSTDTQYF.

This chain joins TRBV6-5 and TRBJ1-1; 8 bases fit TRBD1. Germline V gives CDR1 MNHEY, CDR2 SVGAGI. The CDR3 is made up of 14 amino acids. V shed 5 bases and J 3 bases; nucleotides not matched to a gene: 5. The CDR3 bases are TGTGCCAGCAGTACCAACAGGGGGTACACTGAAGCTTTCTTT. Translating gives CASSTNRGYTEAFF.

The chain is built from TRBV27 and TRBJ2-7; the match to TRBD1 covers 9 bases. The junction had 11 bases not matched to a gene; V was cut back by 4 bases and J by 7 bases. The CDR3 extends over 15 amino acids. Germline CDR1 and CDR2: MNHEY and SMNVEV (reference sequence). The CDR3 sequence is CASSSPGTGLSEQYF. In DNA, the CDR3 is TGTGCCAGCAGTTCCCCCGGGACAGGGTTAAGTGAGCAGTACTTC.

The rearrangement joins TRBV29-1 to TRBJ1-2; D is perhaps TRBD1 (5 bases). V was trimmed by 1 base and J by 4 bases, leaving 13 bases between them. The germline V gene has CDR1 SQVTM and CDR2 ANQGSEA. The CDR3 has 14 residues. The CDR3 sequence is CSVEARVGIYGYTF. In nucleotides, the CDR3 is TGCAGCGTTGAAGCCAGGGTTGGGATCTATGGCTACACCTTC.

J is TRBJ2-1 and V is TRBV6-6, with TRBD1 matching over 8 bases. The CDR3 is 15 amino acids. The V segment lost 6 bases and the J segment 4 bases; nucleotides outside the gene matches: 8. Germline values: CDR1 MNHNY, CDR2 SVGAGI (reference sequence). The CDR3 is CASSAQGASYNEQFF. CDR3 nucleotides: TGTGCCAGCAGCGCCCAGGGGGCATCGTACAATGAGCAGTTCTTC.

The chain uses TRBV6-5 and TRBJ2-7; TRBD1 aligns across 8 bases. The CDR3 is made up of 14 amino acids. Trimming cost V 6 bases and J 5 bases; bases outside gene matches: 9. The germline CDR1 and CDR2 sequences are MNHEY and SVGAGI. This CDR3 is CASSPWTGSHEQYF. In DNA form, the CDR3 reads TGTGCCAGCAGCCCATGGACAGGGTCACACGAGCAGTACTTC.

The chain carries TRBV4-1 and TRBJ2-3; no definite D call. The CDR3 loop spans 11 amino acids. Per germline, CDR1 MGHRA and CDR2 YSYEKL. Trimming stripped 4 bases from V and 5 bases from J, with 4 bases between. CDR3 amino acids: CASSLRDTQYF. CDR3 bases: TGCGCCAGCAGCCTCCGAGATACGCAGTATTTT.

In DNA, the CDR3 is TGTGCCAGCAGGCCGGGGACAGGTTATTCACCCCTCCACTTT. Its protein product is CASRPGTGYSPLHF. V is TRBV6-5 and J is TRBJ1-6; TRBD1 agrees at 8 bases. This CDR3 region has 14 residues. Losses at the gene ends were 6 bases for V and 8 bases for J; bases not matched to a gene: 6. Germline CDR1 is MNHEY and CDR2 is SVGAGI.